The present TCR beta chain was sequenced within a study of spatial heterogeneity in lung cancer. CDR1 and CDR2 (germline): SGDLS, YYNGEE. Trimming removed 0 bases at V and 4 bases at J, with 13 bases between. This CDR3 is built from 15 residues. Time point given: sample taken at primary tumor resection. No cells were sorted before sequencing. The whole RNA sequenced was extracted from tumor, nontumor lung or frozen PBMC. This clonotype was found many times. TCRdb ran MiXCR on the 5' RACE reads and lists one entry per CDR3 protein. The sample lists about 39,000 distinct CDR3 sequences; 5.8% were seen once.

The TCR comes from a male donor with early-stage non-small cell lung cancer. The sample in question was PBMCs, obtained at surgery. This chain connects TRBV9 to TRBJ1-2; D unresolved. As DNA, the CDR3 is TGTGCCAGCAGCGTAGACCCCGGACCGGGCTATGGCTACACCTTC. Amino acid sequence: CASSVDPGPGYGYTF.